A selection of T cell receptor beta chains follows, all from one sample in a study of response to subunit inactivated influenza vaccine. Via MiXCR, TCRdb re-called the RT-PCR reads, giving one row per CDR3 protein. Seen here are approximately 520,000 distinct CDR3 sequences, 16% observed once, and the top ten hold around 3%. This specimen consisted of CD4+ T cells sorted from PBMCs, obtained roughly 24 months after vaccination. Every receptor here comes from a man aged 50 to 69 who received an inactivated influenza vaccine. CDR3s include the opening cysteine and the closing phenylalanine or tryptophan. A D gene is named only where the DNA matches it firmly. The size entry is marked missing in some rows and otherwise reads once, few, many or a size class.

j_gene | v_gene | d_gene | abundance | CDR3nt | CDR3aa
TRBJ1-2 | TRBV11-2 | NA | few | TGTGCCAGCAGCTTAGATCTTAAGGGGACCTATGGCTACACCTTC | CASSLDLKGTYGYTF
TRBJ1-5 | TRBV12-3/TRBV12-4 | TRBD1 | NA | TGTGCCAGCAGTTTAGCAGGGGGCGGTCAACAGCCCCAGCATTTT | CASSLAGGGQQPQHF
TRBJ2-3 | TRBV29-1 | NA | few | TGCAGCGTTCGACAGTCACTGACAGATACGCAGTATTTT | CSVRQSLTDTQYF
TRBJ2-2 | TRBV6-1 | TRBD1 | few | TGTGCCAGCAGGCTTCAGGGGGCGCGAACCGGGGAGCTGTTTTTT | CASRLQGARTGELFF
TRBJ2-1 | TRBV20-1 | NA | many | TGCAGTGCTAAGAGAGGGGGAGGGAGAGGCAATGAGCAGTTCTTC | CSAKRGGGRGNEQFF
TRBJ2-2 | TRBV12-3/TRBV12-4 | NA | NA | TGTGCCAGCAGTTTAAACAGGGGAGGTTTCGGCACCGGGGAGCTGTTTTTT | CASSLNRGGFGTGELFF
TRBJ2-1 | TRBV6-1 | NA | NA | TGTGCCAGCAGCCGGGACGGAAAAAACAATGAGCAGTTCTTC | CASSRDGKNNEQFF
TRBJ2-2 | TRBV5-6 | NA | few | TGTGCCAGCAGCTTGGGCGGATTCGGGGAGCTGTTTTTT | CASSLGGFGELFF
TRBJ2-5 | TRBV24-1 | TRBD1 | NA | TGTGCCACCAGTGAGGGCCGTGGGACAGCTGAGACCCAGTACTTC | CATSEGRGTAETQYF
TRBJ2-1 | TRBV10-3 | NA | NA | TGTGCCATCAGTGAAGGAGACCACTGGGGTTCGGAGCAGTTCTTC | CAISEGDHWGSEQFF
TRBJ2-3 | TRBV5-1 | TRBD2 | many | TGCGCCAGCAGCTTGGAGGCGACTAGCGGAGGCACAGATACGCAGTATTTT | CASSLEATSGGTDTQYF
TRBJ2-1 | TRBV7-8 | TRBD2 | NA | TGTGCCAGCAGCCGCACTCTGACTAGCGGGGGCTACAATGAGCAGTTCTTC | CASSRTLTSGGYNEQFF
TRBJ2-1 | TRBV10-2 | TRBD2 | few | TGCGCCAGCAGGGGCCTAGCGGGGGGGCCGATTGAGCAGTTCTTC | CASRGLAGGPIEQFF
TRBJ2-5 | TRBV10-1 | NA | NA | TGCGCCAGCAGTGAGGCAGGGGGGTTCACCGATGAGACCCAGTACTTC | CASSEAGGFTDETQYF
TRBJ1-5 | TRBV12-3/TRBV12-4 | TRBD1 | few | TGTGCCAGCACTTTACAGGGGGGCAATCAGCCCCAGCATTTT | CASTLQGGNQPQHF
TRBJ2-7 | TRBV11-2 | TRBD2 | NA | TGTGCCGTGGGCGGGGGGGCATACGAGCAGTACTTC | CAVGGGAYEQYF
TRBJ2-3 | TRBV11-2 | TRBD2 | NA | TGTGCCAGCAGCAGAACTAGCGGGGGGATAACAGATACGCAGTATTTT | CASSRTSGGITDTQYF
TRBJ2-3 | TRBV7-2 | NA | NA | TGTGCCAGCAGCCCCCCTAGCCGCTCACTTACAGATACGCAGTATTTT | CASSPPSRSLTDTQYF
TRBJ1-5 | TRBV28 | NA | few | TGTGCCAGCAGTTTATATGAGCCCCAGCATTTT | CASSLYEPQHF
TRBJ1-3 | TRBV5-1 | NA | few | TGCGCCAGCAGCCCTGGAAGCGTCGGAAACACCATATATTTT | CASSPGSVGNTIYF
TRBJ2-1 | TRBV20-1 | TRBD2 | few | TGCAGTGCTAGTGGGACTAGCGGGGGGAACAATGAGCAGTTCTTC | CSASGTSGGNNEQFF
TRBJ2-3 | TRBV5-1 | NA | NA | TGCGCCAGCAGCTTTTCGTCCCAGGGGCATTCAGATACGCAGTATTTT | CASSFSSQGHSDTQYF
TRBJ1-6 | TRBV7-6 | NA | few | TGTGCCAGCAGCCGCGGGGGCTTTGATTCACCCCTCCACTTT | CASSRGGFDSPLHF
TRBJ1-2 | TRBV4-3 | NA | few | TGCGCCAGCAGCCAATTTATCGGGGGTTTAGGCTACACCTTC | CASSQFIGGLGYTF
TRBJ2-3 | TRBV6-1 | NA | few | TGTGCCAGCAGTGAAGGCTGGGGCCCACAAAATACGCAGTATTTT | CASSEGWGPQNTQYF
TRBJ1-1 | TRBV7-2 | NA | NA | TGTGCCAGCAGCTTTGATAGAGGGGGGAACACTGAAGCTTTCTTT | CASSFDRGGNTEAFF
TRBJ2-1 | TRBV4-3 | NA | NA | TGCGCCAGCAGCCAAGATCGGTGGGACACCCGAGGAAATGAGCAGTTCTTC | CASSQDRWDTRGNEQFF
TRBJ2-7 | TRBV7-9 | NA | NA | TGTGCCAGCAGCTCAGTCCGGGGCGGGCGCTACGAGCAGTACTTC | CASSSVRGGRYEQYF